This entry describes one T cell receptor (beta chain). This sample is part of a study of long-term antiretroviral therapy in people with HIV. Every participant with HIV received treatment in the United States. The length of the CDR3 is 13 residues. V lost 8 bases to trimming and J lost 0 bases, with 10 bases between them. Germline CDR1 reads ENHRY; CDR2 reads SYGVKD. Run at survey level, the immunoSEQ assay was version v3.0. The assay was immunoSEQ multiplex PCR, and TCRdb's table has in-frame clones only and misses some. The data contain just under 30,000 clones, 70% to 90% of them singletons. This specimen was unsorted PBMCs, taken around 5 years before starting antiretroviral therapy. The sequence derives from a man in his forties or fifties with HIV. The chain couples TRBV10-3 to TRBJ1-1; tentatively, D is TRBD1 (6 bases). In DNA, the CDR3 is TGTGCCATCTCGGACAGCATGAACACTGAAGCTTTCTTT. Protein: CAISDSMNTEAFF.